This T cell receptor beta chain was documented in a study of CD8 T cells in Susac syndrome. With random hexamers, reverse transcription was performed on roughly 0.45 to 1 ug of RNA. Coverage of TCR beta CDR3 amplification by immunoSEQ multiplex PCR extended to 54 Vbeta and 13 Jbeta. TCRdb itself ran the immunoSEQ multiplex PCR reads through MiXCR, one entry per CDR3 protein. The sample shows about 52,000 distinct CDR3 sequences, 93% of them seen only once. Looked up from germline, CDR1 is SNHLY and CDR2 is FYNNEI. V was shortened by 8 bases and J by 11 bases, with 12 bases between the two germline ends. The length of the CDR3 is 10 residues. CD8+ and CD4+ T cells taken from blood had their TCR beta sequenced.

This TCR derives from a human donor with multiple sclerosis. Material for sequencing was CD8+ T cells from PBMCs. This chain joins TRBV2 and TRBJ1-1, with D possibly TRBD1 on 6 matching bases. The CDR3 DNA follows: TGTGCCAGCGGAACAGGGTGGGCTTTCTTT. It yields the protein CASGTGWAFF.